The clone carrying this TCR beta chain was detected a few times. The data were produced by immunoSEQ multiplex PCR, yet TCRdb's version contains in-frame clones alone and is incomplete. Of over 130,000 clones in the sample, about nine tenths were seen once. This sample is part of a study of blood T cell repertoires in COVID-19. Across the whole study: Samples of COVID-19 (acute and convalescent) were obtained from the United States, Italy and Spain. In each case, the material was cDNA or gDNA derived from T cells, B-cell-depleted T cells, or PBMCs.

The CDR3 has 14 residues. V was clipped by 4 bases and J by 4 bases, with 13 bases between them. Germline CDR1 and CDR2: MGHRA and YSYEKL. Followed over time, Seattle patients had been enrolled while infection was active. The sequence came from a human donor with COVID-19, enrolled during active disease. The donor label of this sample is uncertain. The sample taken for sequencing was peripheral blood. The chain couples TRBV4-1 to TRBJ1-1, with D possibly being TRBD1 (5 bases). The chain's CDR3 is CASSLEAQGTEAFF. The CDR3 bases are TGCGCCAGCAGCCTAGAGGCCCAGGGCACTGAAGCTTTCTTT.